This TCR beta chain was captured by sequencing in a study of T cells in localized non-small cell lung cancer. The study's findings and limits: The study detected a median roughly 56 of the top 100 tumor clones in adjacent lung.

As concerns this clone: Its antigen is still unknown.

J was trimmed by 2 bases and V by 6 bases; bases with no gene match: 4. The CDR3 extends over 15 amino acids. The germline CDR1 and CDR2 sequences are MNHEY and SVGAGI. Profiling relied on immunoSEQ multiplex PCR, and the TCRdb table lists in-frame clones only, not all of them. The profile shows fewer than 90,000 clones, 80% to 90% of them singletons. This specimen was peripheral blood, taken before any cancer treatment. V gene TRBV6-5 combines with J gene TRBJ2-6; 7 positions match TRBD1. The TCR comes from a man aged 40 to 70 with stage I lung adenocarcinoma. Here the CDR3 reads CASRPQGAGANVLTF. The CDR3 DNA reads TGTGCCAGCAGGCCTCAGGGGGCTGGGGCCAACGTCCTGACTTTC.